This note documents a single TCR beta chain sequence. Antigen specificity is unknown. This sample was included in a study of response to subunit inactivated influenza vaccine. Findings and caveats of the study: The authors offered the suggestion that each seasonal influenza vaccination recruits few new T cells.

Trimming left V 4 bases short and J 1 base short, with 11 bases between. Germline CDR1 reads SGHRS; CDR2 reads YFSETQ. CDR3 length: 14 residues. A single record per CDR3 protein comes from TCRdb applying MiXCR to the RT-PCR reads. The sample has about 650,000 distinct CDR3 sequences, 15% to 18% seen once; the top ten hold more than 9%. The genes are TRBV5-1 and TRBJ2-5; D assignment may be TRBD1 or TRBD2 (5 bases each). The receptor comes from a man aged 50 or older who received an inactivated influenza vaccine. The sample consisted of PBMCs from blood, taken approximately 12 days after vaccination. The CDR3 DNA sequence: TGCGCCAGCAGCCCCGGGGCGGCCCAAGAGACCCAGTACTTC. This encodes CASSPGAAQETQYF.